A selection of T cell receptor beta chains follows, all from one sample in a study of tumor-infiltrating lymphocytes in primary liver carcinoma. One entry per CDR3 protein, called by TCRdb with MiXCR from the multiplex PCR reads. This table has over 250,000 distinct CDR3 sequences, roughly three fifths appearing once. Input material: peripheral blood. Receptor source: a young woman with primary liver carcinoma and hepatitis B virus infection. The CDR3 runs from the conserved cysteine through the conserved F or W. Clone size is shown for a subset of rows, as once, few, many or a class of expanded clone.

v_gene	abundance	j_gene	CDR3aa
TRBV30	few	TRBJ1-1	CAWTSILNTEAFF
TRBV12-3/TRBV12-4	few	TRBJ1-1	CASSQTPLALF
TRBV5-6	-	TRBJ2-5	CASSSTEAEETQYF
TRBV4-3	-	TRBJ2-1	CASSQDWGENEQFF
TRBV11-2	many	TRBJ1-1	CASSLDWGGTEAFF
TRBV11-1	many	TRBJ2-1	CASSLASNEQFF
TRBV14	-	TRBJ2-3	CASSQLLGLTTDTQYF
TRBV6-6	-	TRBJ2-7	CASSKGQGLSYEQYF
TRBV13	few	TRBJ2-5	CASSFFSTQETQYF
TRBV4-3	many	TRBJ2-7	CASSQDLGTGGGTEQYF
TRBV29-1	many	TRBJ2-7	CSVAGVYEQYF
TRBV6-2/TRBV6-3	few	TRBJ2-4	CASSFVKAKNIQYF
TRBV6-2/TRBV6-3	-	TRBJ2-1	CASSYRAGGPNEQFF
TRBV6-7	few	TRBJ2-2	CASSYPKPGLAVTGELFF
TRBV6-2/TRBV6-3	-	TRBJ1-2	CASRTTGYDYGYTF
TRBV12-3/TRBV12-4	-	TRBJ2-3	CASMSLHDTELDTQYF
TRBV2	few	TRBJ1-1	CASTMNTEAFF
TRBV6-2/TRBV6-3	-	TRBJ2-5	CASRPRHHQGTQYF
TRBV4-1	many	TRBJ2-1	CASSQERTLVGQFF
TRBV6-5	once	TRBJ1-1	CASRIRLRNTEALF
TRBV6-1	-	TRBJ1-3	CASSYETGPGNTIYF
TRBV20-1	-	TRBJ2-1	CSARGVAGGFYNEQFF
TRBV4-2	-	TRBJ2-1	CASSIQTSGVGNVQFF
TRBV6-1	-	TRBJ2-5	CASSELGGTKQETQYF
TRBV6-6	-	TRBJ1-5	CASSYLGNQPQHF
TRBV14	-	TRBJ2-4	CASSQSNIQYF
TRBV6-5	-	TRBJ2-1	CASSLTQRSNEQFF
TRBV11-1	-	TRBJ1-5	CASGLGGVENQPQHF
TRBV6-2/TRBV6-3	-	TRBJ1-1	CASSYGLNTEASF
TRBV11-2	once	TRBJ1-3	CANSRIFLTGISGNTIYF
TRBV6-2/TRBV6-3	once	TRBJ2-7	CVSSMVSYEQYF
TRBV6-6	many	TRBJ1-5	CASTTGNQPQHF
TRBV28	-	TRBJ2-7	CASSLLLQNEQYF
TRBV11-2	many	TRBJ1-2	CASSLLHPTSGYTF
TRBV12-5	-	TRBJ1-2	CASRNDRVGSNYGYTF
TRBV5-6	-	TRBJ2-7	CASSPTIRQHEQYF
TRBV6-5	few	TRBJ2-2	CASGRGGDTGELFF
TRBV14	-	TRBJ1-1	CASNQRDRYTEAFF
TRBV10-3	many	TRBJ1-6	CAISEQPGNSPLHF
TRBV6-5	few	TRBJ2-3	CASGEWDTQYF
TRBV6-1	-	TRBJ1-5	CASSNRGLGQPHHF
TRBV29-1	many	TRBJ2-4	CSARGAKNIQYF
TRBV29-1	many	TRBJ2-4	CSVAGLRNIQYF
TRBV11-2	-	TRBJ2-5	CASSFPTIMGREIQYF
TRBV6-1	-	TRBJ1-4	CASSELGLSNEKLFF
TRBV29-1	-	TRBJ1-2	CSARATGSYGYTF
TRBV28	-	TRBJ1-1	CASIPGQMNTEAFF
TRBV7-8	many	TRBJ1-6	CASTNEQGMRNSPLHF
TRBV29-1	many	TRBJ2-1	CSVSATTLGLNFYNEQFF
TRBV11-2	-	TRBJ2-3	CTSSFRLREIAGTQYF
TRBV29-1	many	TRBJ2-5	CSAQVERATQYF
TRBV7-9	few	TRBJ2-1	CASHGTYNEQFF
TRBV12-3/TRBV12-4	-	TRBJ2-7	CASSLVAGNLYEQYF
TRBV11-2	many	TRBJ2-1	CASSSQGVGEQFF
TRBV6-5	many	TRBJ2-3	CASSYKIPTDTQYF